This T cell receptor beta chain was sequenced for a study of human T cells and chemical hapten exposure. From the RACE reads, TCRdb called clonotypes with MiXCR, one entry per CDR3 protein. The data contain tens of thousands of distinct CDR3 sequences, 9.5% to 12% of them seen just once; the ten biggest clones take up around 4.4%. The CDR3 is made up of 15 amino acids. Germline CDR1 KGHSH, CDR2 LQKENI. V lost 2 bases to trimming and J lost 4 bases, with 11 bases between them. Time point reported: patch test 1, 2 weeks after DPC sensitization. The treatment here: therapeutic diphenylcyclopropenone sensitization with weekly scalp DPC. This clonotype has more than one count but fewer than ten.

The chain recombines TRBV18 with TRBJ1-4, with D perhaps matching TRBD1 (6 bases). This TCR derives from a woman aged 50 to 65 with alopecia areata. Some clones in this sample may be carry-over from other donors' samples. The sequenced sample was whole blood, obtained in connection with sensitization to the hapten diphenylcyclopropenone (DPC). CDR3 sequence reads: CASSPSAGVNEKLFF. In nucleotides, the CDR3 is TGTGCCAGCTCACCATCGGCAGGGGTTAATGAAAAACTGTTTTTT.